Sequencing of this T cell receptor beta chain was carried out in a study of OX40 agonist ivuxolimab in advanced cancers. Study as a whole: Hepatocellular carcinoma, melanoma, renal cell or head and neck cancer was diagnosed in the dose-escalation patients. Partial responses were achieved by three patients, one with hepatocellular carcinoma and two with cutaneous melanoma.

It was autoimmune disease history or systemic immunosuppression that excluded patients. Blood draws occurred at baseline, cycle 4 day 1, and cycle 7 day 1. This clone has just a few counts. The protocol was immunoSEQ multiplex PCR, while the TCRdb copy is restricted to in-frame clones and leaves out a portion. The sample lists roughly 63,000 clones, roughly 87% seen once, with about 12% in the top ten. The germline V and J ends were trimmed by 8 bases and 3 bases, with 11 bases remaining between them. Germline V CDR1 and CDR2: MDHEN, SYDVKM. The CDR3 is 12 amino acids. The chain uses TRBV28 and TRBJ2-7; D is ambiguous. The sequence came from an adult with an advanced solid tumor such as melanoma, head and neck, liver or kidney cancer. The sequences come from CD4+ or CD8+ T cells sorted from blood, collected in a trial of the OX40 agonist ivuxolimab. The CDR3 DNA sequence: TGTGCCAGCGGTTACCTTGGCTACGAGCAGTACTTC. It encodes CASGYLGYEQYF. Together with reference TRBV28 and TRBJ2-7, the CDR3 gives the full variable domain: DVKVTQSSRYLVKRTGEKVFLECVQDMDHENMFWYRQDPGLGLRLIYFSYDVKMKEKGDIPEGYSVSREKKERFSLILESASTNQTSMYLCASGYLGYEQYFGPGTRLTVT.